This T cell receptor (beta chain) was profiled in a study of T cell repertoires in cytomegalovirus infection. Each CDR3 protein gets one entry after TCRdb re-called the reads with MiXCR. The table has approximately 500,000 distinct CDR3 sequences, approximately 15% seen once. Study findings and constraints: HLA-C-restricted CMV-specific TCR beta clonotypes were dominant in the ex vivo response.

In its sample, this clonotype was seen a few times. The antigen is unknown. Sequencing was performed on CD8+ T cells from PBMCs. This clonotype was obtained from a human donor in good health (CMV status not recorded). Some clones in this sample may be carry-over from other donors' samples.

In DNA form, the CDR3 reads TGTGCCAGCAGTTTTAGTTCCAGGGGAGGCTACACCTTC. Translating it yields CASSFSSRGGYTF. The rearrangement links TRBV27 to TRBJ1-2; possibly TRBD1 for D (6 bases). The CDR3 is 13 residues long. The germline CDR1 and CDR2 sequences are MNHEY and SMNVEV (reference sequence). The ends were cut back, 3 bases at V and 8 bases at J, with 13 bases in the middle.